The T cell receptor beta chain described here comes from a study of Ad26.COV2.S vaccination and SARS-CoV-2 variants. Study context: Donor joined the COV1001 Ad26.COV2.S trial arm. Study-level points and caveats: Vaccinees reportedly had broad spike-specific CD8+ and CD4+ T cell responses.

Note on this clone: Its antigen is undetermined.

TCRdb keeps only in-frame clones here, not all; method: immunoSEQ multiplex PCR. The profile covers approximately 410,000 clones, with approximately 90% appearing a single time and 3.6% taken by the ten largest. The treatment denotes: 15 to 20 received Ad26.COV2.S at low or high dose, single or two shots; 5 received placebo; per-sample allocation not given. On day 63 after the first injection, vaccine and placebo recipients gave samples. This CDR3 spans 13 amino acids. Trimming shortened V by 3 bases and J by 5 bases, and 7 bases separated the two germline ends. Germline assignment: CDR1 PRHDT and CDR2 FYEKMQ (reference sequence).

This specimen was peripheral blood, taken in a trial of Ad26.COV2.S vaccine versus placebo. The receptor comes from a person aged 18-60 years who received the Ad26.COV2.S COVID-19 vaccine or a placebo. The rearrangement joins TRBV13 to TRBJ1-4; D unresolved. CDR3: CASSFRMNEKLFF. CDR3 DNA sequence: TGTGCCAGCAGCTTCAGAATGAATGAAAAACTGTTTTTT.